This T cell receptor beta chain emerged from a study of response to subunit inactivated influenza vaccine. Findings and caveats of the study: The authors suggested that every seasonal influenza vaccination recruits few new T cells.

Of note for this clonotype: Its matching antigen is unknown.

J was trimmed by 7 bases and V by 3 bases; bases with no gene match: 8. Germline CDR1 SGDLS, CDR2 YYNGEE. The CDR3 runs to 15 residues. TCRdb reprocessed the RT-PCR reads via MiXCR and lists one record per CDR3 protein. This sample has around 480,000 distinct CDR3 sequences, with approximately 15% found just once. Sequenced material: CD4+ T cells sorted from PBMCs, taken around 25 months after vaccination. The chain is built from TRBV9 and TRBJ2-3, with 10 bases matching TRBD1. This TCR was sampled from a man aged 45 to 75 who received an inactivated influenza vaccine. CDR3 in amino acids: CASSARDRGRNTQYF. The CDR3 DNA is TGTGCCAGCAGCGCCCGGGACAGGGGCCGAAATACGCAGTATTTT.